The next 16 T cell receptor beta chains were all read from a single sample in a study of blood T cell repertoires in COVID-19. Assay: immunoSEQ multiplex PCR; the TCRdb copy retains only in-frame clones and omits some. This table holds 150,000 to 190,000 clones, 70% to 85% found once. The source material was peripheral blood. These receptors came from a woman aged 45 to 65 with acute or convalescent COVID-19.

The chain is built from TRBV9 and TRBJ2-1, with D maybe TRBD1 (5 bases). Germline assignment: CDR1 SGDLS and CDR2 YYNGEE. The CDR3 consists of 12 residues. V was shortened by 3 bases and J by 5 bases, with 6 bases between the two germline ends. CDR3 coding DNA: TGTGCCAGCAGCGAGACAGACAATGAGCAGTTCTTC. As protein: CASSETDNEQFF.

A few counts support this clone. The rearrangement links TRBV6-2 or TRBV6-3 to TRBJ2-4; possibly TRBD2 for D (5 bases). Trimming cost V 0 bases and J 1 base, with 13 bases left between them. The CDR3 covers 17 residues. From germline, CDR1 is MNHEY and CDR2 SVGEGT. CDR3 loop: CASSYSLEGRAKNIQYF. CDR3 nucleotide sequence: TGTGCCAGCAGTTACTCGCTAGAGGGCCGCGCCAAAAACATTCAGTACTTC.

The chain carries TRBV7-2 and TRBJ1-2; D is ambiguous. Per the germline V gene, CDR1 is SGHTA and CDR2 is FQGNSA. V was shortened by 4 bases and J by 4 bases, with 7 bases between the two germline ends. The CDR3 sequence is 12 residues long. The CDR3 spells CASSSRSYGYTF. Written as DNA, the CDR3 is TGTGCCAGCAGCTCCCGGTCCTATGGCTACACCTTC.

This rearrangement joins TRBV2 to TRBJ1-2; D gene uncertain. Per the germline V gene, CDR1 is SNHLY and CDR2 is FYNNEI. The CDR3 has 13 amino acids. V was clipped by 5 bases and J by 7 bases, with 14 bases between them. The CDR3 loop is CASSPIGDVGYTF. The CDR3 DNA reads TGTGCCAGCAGTCCTATCGGGGATGTTGGCTACACCTTC.

The gene calls are TRBV6-7 and TRBJ1-5; 7 bases are shared with TRBD1. TRBV6-7 is treated as an ORF (open reading frame) with a function not yet certain. V was pared by 6 bases and J by 6 bases, with 8 bases of the junction left unmatched. There are 14 residues in the CDR3. The CDR3 loop reads CASRGKGAGQPQHF. CDR3 bases: TGTGCCAGCAGAGGAAAGGGGGCCGGTCAGCCCCAGCATTTT.

The chain joins TRBV20-1 to TRBJ2-1, with D maybe TRBD2 (5 bases). CDR3 size: 11 residues. V was pared by 8 bases and J by 4 bases, with 9 bases between. The germline CDR1 and CDR2 sequences are DFQATT and SNEGSKA (reference sequence). The CDR3 loop is CSRGEYNEQFF. The CDR3 DNA reads as TGCAGTCGTGGGGAGTACAATGAGCAGTTCTTC.

This sequence joins TRBV29-1 and TRBJ2-6; D might be TRBD1 (6 bases). There are 14 residues in the CDR3. The V gene lost 6 bases and the J gene lost 0 bases, with 9 bases spanning the gap. Germline CDR1 reads SQVTM; CDR2 reads ANQGSEA. CDR3 amino acids: CSVWTVSGANVLTF. In DNA form, the CDR3 reads TGCAGCGTCTGGACAGTCTCTGGGGCCAACGTCCTGACTTTC.

The V gene is TRBV10-3, the J gene TRBJ2-1; 9 bases are shared with TRBD2. With 4 bases clipped from V and 5 bases from J, the junction kept 12 bases outside the gene matches. Germline V gene lookup returns CDR1 ENHRY and CDR2 SYGVKD. The CDR3 length is 17 residues. The CDR3 sequence is CAISVLTGTSPDNEQFF. The DNA of the CDR3 is TGTGCCATCAGTGTATTAACCGGGACTAGCCCCGACAATGAGCAGTTCTTC.

The V and J genes are TRBV2 and TRBJ1-6; D perhaps matches TRBD1 (6 bases). Germline V gene lookup returns CDR1 SNHLY and CDR2 FYNNEI. CDR3 length: 14 amino acids. Trimming cost V 4 bases and J 5 bases, with 9 bases left between them. Here the CDR3 reads CASSVGHNNSPLHF. DNA of the CDR3: TGTGCCAGCAGTGTGGGACACAATAATTCACCCCTCCACTTT.

This clone is a singleton in its sample. The V call is TRBV19, the J call TRBJ1-5; D not resolved. The CDR3 is made up of 14 amino acids. In germline, CDR1 is LNHDA, CDR2 SQIVND (reference sequence). Trimming pared 1 base from V and 1 base from J, leaving 5 bases between. The CDR3 DNA follows: TGTGCCAGTAGTATAGGCGCGAGCAATCAGCCCCAGCATTTT. Amino acids: CASSIGASNQPQHF.

This clone was counted only a few times. The chain joins TRBV19 to TRBJ2-6; 8 positions agree with TRBD1. This CDR3 has 15 amino acids. The V gene end was trimmed by 5 bases and the J gene end by 4 bases; junction bases not matched to a gene: 4. Looked up from germline, CDR1 is LNHDA and CDR2 is SQIVND (reference sequence). Here the CDR3 reads CASSGQGAGANVLTF. CDR3 bases: TGTGCCAGTAGTGGGCAGGGGGCCGGGGCCAACGTCCTGACTTTC.

V and J are TRBV6-5 and TRBJ2-4; D is possibly TRBD1 (6 bases). Per the germline V gene, CDR1 is MNHEY and CDR2 is SVGAGI. This CDR3 has 16 residues. V lost 0 bases, J lost 3 bases, and 12 bases lay in between. The CDR3 sequence: CASSYSSDSFKNIQYF. The CDR3 coding sequence is TGTGCCAGCAGTTACTCGTCGGACAGCTTCAAAAACATTCAGTACTTC.

The J gene is TRBJ2-7, the V gene TRBV9; 8 nucleotides match TRBD2. CDR1 is SGDLS and CDR2 is YYNGEE in the germline V gene. The ends lost 0 bases at V and 2 bases at J; junction bases unmatched: 4. This CDR3 is 15 amino acids long. The CDR3 loop reads CASSVGGLGTYEQYF. CDR3 nucleotides: TGTGCCAGCAGCGTAGGGGGACTAGGAACCTACGAGCAGTACTTC.

The rearrangement joins TRBV28 to TRBJ1-1; possible D gene TRBD1, 5 bases. Germline assignment: CDR1 MDHEN and CDR2 SYDVKM. V lost 2 bases, J lost 3 bases, and 10 bases lay in between. CDR3 length equals 14 residues. DNA of the CDR3: TGTGCCAGCAGTTTAGGAGGGGTCGACACTGAAGCTTTCTTT. The encoded protein is CASSLGGVDTEAFF.

The chain is built from TRBV9 and TRBJ1-1; no definite D call. The CDR3 loop spans 13 amino acids. Germline-derived CDR1 and CDR2 are SGDLS and YYNGEE. V lost 1 base, J lost 1 base, and 5 bases lay in between. The CDR3 protein is CASSVQSNTEAFF. For the CDR3, the DNA is TGTGCCAGCAGCGTACAGTCGAACACTGAAGCTTTCTTT. The whole variable domain, filled in from reference TRBV9 and TRBJ1-1, reads DSGVTQTPKHLITATGQRVTLRCSPRSGDLSVYWYQQSLDQGLQFLIQYYNGEERAKGNILERFSAQQFPDLHSELNLSSLELGDSALYFCASSVQSNTEAFFGQGTRLTVV.

The V call is TRBV25-1, the J call TRBJ1-2, with D tentatively TRBD1 (5 bases). V lost 3 bases, J lost 0 bases, and 11 bases lay in between. CDR1 and CDR2 from the germline V gene are MGHDK and SYGVNS. This CDR3 contains 15 residues. As DNA, the CDR3 is TGTGCCAGCAGTGAGGGACTTATTCCTAACTATGGCTACACCTTC. This codes for CASSEGLIPNYGYTF.